The clone carrying this T cell receptor (beta chain) was counted ten times or more. What it binds is unknown. One base separates it from a far larger clone, so it is likely a read error. Both iRepertoire HTBI primers and Arm-PCR of CDR3 regions were used to build the TCR beta libraries. The authors' processing: About 62 TRBV and roughly 15 TRBJ segments were identified across samples. TCRdb passed the multiplex PCR reads through MiXCR, listing each CDR3 protein once. None of the V and J calls come from the authors' own analysis; TCRdb made them. The data show 400,000 to 500,000 distinct CDR3 sequences, with less than 25% seen just once and over 7.5% held by the top ten. Time point noted: persistent/refractory GD, antithyroid drugs over 5 years with positive TRAb. PBMC-extracted RNA yielded the TCR library. These data belong to a study of regulatory T cells in long-lasting Graves disease. Study-wide findings and caveats: The persistent group shared 2,500 to 3,000 public clonotypes, more than the approximately 970 shared by new patients.

This TCR derives from a female donor with Graves disease. Sequencing used peripheral blood mononuclear cells (PBMCs), obtained when the disease was refractory, from a patient treated with antithyroid drugs.

CDR3 coding DNA: TGTGCCAGCAGTTCCGACTATGGCTACACCTTC. The encoded protein is CASSSDYGYTF. The rearrangement joins TRBV6-5 to TRBJ1-2, with D uncertain. Looked up from germline, CDR1 is MNHEY and CDR2 is SVGAGI. The CDR3 covers 11 residues. V gave up 4 bases and J gave up 3 bases, with 3 bases separating them.